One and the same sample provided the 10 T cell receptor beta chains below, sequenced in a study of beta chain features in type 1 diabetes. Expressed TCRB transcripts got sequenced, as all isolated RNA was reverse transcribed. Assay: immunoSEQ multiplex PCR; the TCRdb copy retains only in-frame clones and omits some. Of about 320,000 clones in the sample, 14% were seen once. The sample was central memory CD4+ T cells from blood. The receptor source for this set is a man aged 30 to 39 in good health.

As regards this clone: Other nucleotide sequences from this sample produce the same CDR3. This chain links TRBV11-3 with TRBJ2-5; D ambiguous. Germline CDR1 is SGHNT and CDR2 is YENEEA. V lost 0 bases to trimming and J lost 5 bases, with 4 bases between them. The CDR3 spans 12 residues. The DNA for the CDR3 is TGTGCCAGCAGCTTAGATAGCGAGACCCAGTACTTC. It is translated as CASSLDSETQYF.

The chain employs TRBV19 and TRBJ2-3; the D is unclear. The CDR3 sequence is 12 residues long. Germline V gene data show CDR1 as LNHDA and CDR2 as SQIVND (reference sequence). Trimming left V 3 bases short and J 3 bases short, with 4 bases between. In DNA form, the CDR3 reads TGTGCCAGTAGTATGAGAACAGATACGCAGTATTTT. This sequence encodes CASSMRTDTQYF.

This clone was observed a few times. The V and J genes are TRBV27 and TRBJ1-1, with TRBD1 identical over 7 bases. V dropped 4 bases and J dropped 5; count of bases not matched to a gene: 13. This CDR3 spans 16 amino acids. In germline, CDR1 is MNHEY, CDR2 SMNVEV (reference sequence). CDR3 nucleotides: TGTGCCAGCAGTTCATATTTACAGGGGACCCGGACTGAAGCTTTCTTT. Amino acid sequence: CASSSYLQGTRTEAFF.

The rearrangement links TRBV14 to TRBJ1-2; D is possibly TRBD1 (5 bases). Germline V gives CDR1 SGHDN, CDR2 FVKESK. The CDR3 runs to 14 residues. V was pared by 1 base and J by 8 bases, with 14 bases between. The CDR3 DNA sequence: TGTGCCAGCAGCCAAGTGGGGTCCAGGGAGGGCTACACCTTC. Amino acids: CASSQVGSREGYTF.

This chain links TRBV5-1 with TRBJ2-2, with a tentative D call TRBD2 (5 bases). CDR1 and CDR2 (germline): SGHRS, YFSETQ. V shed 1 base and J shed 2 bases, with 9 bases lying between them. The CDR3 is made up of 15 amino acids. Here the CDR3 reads CASSLRSGNTGELFF. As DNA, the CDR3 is TGCGCCAGCAGCTTGAGAAGCGGCAACACCGGGGAGCTGTTTTTT. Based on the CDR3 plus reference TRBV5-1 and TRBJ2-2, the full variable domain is KAGVTQTPRYLIKTRGQQVTLSCSPISGHRSVSWYQQTPGQGLQFLFEYFSETQRNKGNFPGRFSGRQFSNSRSEMNVSTLELGDSALYLCASSLRSGNTGELFFGEGSRLTVL.

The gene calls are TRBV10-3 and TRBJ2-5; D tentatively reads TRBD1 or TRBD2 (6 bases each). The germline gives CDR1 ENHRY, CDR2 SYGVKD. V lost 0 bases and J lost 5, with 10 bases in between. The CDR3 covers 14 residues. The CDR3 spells CAISESGGTETQYF. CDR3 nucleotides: TGTGCCATCAGTGAGTCAGGGGGGACCGAGACCCAGTACTTC.

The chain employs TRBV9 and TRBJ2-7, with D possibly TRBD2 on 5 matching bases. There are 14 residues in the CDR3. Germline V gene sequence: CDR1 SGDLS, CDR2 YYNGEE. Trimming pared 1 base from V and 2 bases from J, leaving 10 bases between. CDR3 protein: CASSVRESPYEQYF. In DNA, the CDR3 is TGTGCCAGCAGCGTAAGGGAGTCCCCCTACGAGCAGTACTTC.

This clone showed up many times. The CDR3 coding sequence is TGTGCCAGCTCACCACCGTGGGGGCCCGATACGCAGTATTTT. It codes for CASSPPWGPDTQYF. V usage is TRBV18 and J usage is TRBJ2-3; perhaps TRBD1 as D (6 bases). CDR1 is KGHSH, CDR2 LQKENI, per germline. This CDR3 is 14 amino acids long. V was shortened by 0 bases and J by 6 bases, with 10 bases between the two germline ends.

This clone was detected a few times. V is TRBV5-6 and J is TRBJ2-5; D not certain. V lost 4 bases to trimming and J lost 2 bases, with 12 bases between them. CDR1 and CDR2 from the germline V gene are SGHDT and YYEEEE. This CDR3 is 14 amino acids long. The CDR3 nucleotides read TGTGCCAGCAGCCGCGTAGAGACTCAAGAGACCCAGTACTTC. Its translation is CASSRVETQETQYF.

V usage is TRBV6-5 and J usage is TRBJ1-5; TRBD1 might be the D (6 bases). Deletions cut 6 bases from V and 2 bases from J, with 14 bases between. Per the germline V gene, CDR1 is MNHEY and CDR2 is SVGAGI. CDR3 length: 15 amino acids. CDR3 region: CASSSQGMGNQPQHF. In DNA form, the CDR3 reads TGTGCCAGCAGCTCACAGGGTATGGGCAATCAGCCCCAGCATTTT.